This T cell receptor (beta chain) was sequenced in a study of tumor-infiltrating lymphocytes in primary liver carcinoma. Whole-study context: The patients, men and women alike, were aged 30 to 69 years.

With around 500 ng total RNA as template and a constant-region primer, TCR beta cDNA was made. Modified slightly, ARM-PCR produced TCR beta libraries over three nested multiplex PCR rounds. Rounds one and two of PCR, each of 9 to 11 cycles, were primed with TRBV1-TRBV30 forward primers and a C-beta reverse primer. TCRdb reprocessed the multiplex PCR reads via MiXCR and lists one record per CDR3 protein. The profile shows hundreds of thousands of distinct CDR3 sequences, more than 55% of them singletons. The study extracted blood RNA from unsorted whole blood and also extracted germline DNA. Notes on the study in general: Blood trailed tumors significantly in top-250-clone fraction (p = 0.039). Tumor-adjacent and tumor-blood pairs overlapped less than tumor region pairs did.

This CDR3 region has 13 residues. As regards this clonotype: The antigen remains unidentified. The junction differs from germline at one of its ends, possibly a read error.

The sequence derives from a woman aged 25 to 39 with primary liver carcinoma and hepatitis B virus infection. Material: peripheral blood. The chain couples TRBV12-3 or TRBV12-4 to TRBJ1-2, with no clear D. In nucleotides, the CDR3 is TGTGTCAGCAGTCTGTCGGAATACTATGGCTACACCTTC. Its protein product is CVSSLSEYYGYTF.